The clone carrying this T cell receptor (beta chain) was picked up a small number of times. The data derive from a study of blood T cells in healthy people across ages. Study-level background: T cells yielded about one barcoded beta molecule per two cells through template switching.

Combining a sample-barcoded 5' primer with a J-beta primer mix, a second PCR ran for about 6 to 12 cycles. Via MiXCR, TCRdb re-called the 5' RACE reads, giving one row per CDR3 protein. The sample yields 2 million or so distinct CDR3 sequences, around 48% seen once. Sequences were obtained from blood. The TCR comes from a woman aged 40 to 49 in good health.

CDR3 protein: CSARMGQLSFQPQHF. In nucleotides, the CDR3 is TGCAGTGCTAGGATGGGACAGTTAAGTTTTCAGCCCCAGCATTTT. The chain couples TRBV20-1 to TRBJ1-5; 7 bases are a match to TRBD1. The CDR3 contains 15 residues. V dropped 3 bases and J dropped 6; count of bases not matched to a gene: 11. The germline V gene has CDR1 DFQATT and CDR2 SNEGSKA (reference sequence).